Below, 14 T cell receptor beta chains from the same sample are listed, as sequenced in a study of T cells in localized non-small cell lung cancer. Assay: immunoSEQ multiplex PCR; the TCRdb copy retains only in-frame clones and omits some. Among some 1,400 clones, around 23% were seen once, and the ten largest hold roughly 16%. Sequencing used lung tumor tissue, obtained before any cancer treatment. Source of these receptors: a male donor aged 60 or over with stage I squamous cell lung carcinoma.

The chain uses TRBV9 and TRBJ2-3; 7 bases are a match to TRBD2. The trim removed 1 base at V and 4 bases at J, leaving 3 bases unmatched. The length of the CDR3 is 14 residues. Looked up from germline, CDR1 is SGDLS and CDR2 is YYNGEE. CDR3 residues: CASSVIGGSDTQYF. As DNA, the CDR3 is TGTGCCAGCAGCGTAATCGGGGGGTCAGATACGCAGTATTTT.

The rearrangement uses TRBV9 and TRBJ2-3; D is unresolved. The V and J ends lost 2 bases and 6 bases respectively, with 10 bases between them. The CDR3 is 13 residues long. Germline CDR1 SGDLS, CDR2 YYNGEE. The CDR3 coding sequence is TGTGCCAGCAGCGTCCATCAGGAGGATACGCAGTATTTT. Its protein is CASSVHQEDTQYF. The entire variable domain, with the rest obtained from reference TRBV9 and TRBJ2-3, is as follows: DSGVTQTPKHLITATGQRVTLRCSPRSGDLSVYWYQQSLDQGLQFLIQYYNGEERAKGNILERFSAQQFPDLHSELNLSSLELGDSALYFCASSVHQEDTQYFGPGTRLTVL.

This chain uses TRBV4-1 with TRBJ1-1, with D uncertain. CDR1 is MGHRA, CDR2 YSYEKL, per germline. The V end was cut by 4 bases, the J end by 4 bases, with 10 bases between. The CDR3 runs to 13 residues. CDR3 region: CASSLLGSTEAFF. The CDR3 DNA reads as TGCGCCAGCAGCCTCCTAGGTAGCACTGAAGCTTTCTTT.

This clone came up a few times. J is TRBJ1-5 and V is TRBV8-2; the DNA was not compared with TRBD1, the D call given in the table. TRBV8-2 is a documented pseudogene. CDR3 length equals 15 residues. The CDR3 sequence is CASSLGNRGSQPQHF. CDR3 nucleotide sequence: TGTGCCAGCAGTTTAGGGAACAGGGGGAGTCAGCCCCAGCATTTT.

CDR3 protein: CATSRDLARNTIYF. CDR3 bases: TGTGCCACCAGCAGAGATCTAGCCCGGAACACCATATATTTT. This chain uses TRBV15 with TRBJ1-3; D uncertain. CDR3 length: 14 amino acids. V was pared by 0 bases and J by 7 bases, with 10 bases between. The germline V gene has CDR1 LNHNV and CDR2 YYDKDF (reference sequence).

This clone was seen a handful of times. The chain links TRBV29-1 to TRBJ1-4; D is unclear. The CDR3 sequence is 12 residues long. Germline V gives CDR1 SQVTM, CDR2 ANQGSEA. Trimming removed 5 bases from V and 6 bases from J, with 10 bases in between. Here the CDR3 DNA reads TGCAGCGTTAGGGTGGAAGATGAAAAACTGTTTTTT. Translated, it gives CSVRVEDEKLFF.

The chain recombines TRBV6-8 with TRBJ2-7; D not certain. V lost 5 bases and J 0 bases, leaving 11 bases between the germline ends. Germline CDR1 reads MNHGY; CDR2 reads SAAAGT. The CDR3 covers 14 residues. The CDR3 sequence is CASSATVSSYEQYF. The CDR3 region has the DNA TGTGCCAGCAGTGCGACGGTTAGCTCCTACGAGCAGTACTTC.

The gene calls are TRBV29-1 and TRBJ2-5; the match to TRBD2 covers 8 bases. CDR1 is SQVTM, CDR2 ANQGSEA, per germline. The CDR3 runs 15 residues. Losses at the gene ends were 0 bases for V and 7 bases for J; bases not matched to a gene: 10. The CDR3 DNA reads TGCAGCGTTGAAGATATGATAGCGGGACCCATGACCCAGTACTTC. It yields the protein CSVEDMIAGPMTQYF.

In this sample, this clone turned up a few times. V and J are TRBV28 and TRBJ2-7; D call uncertain. Trimming left V 5 bases short and J 3 bases short, with 14 bases between. CDR3 length: 14 amino acids. CDR1 and CDR2 (germline): MDHEN, SYDVKM. CDR3 protein: CASSPLEEVYEQYF. For the CDR3, the DNA is TGTGCCAGCAGTCCCCTAGAGGAAGTCTACGAGCAGTACTTC.

The rearrangement uses TRBV30 and TRBJ2-5; D ambiguous. Germline V gives CDR1 GTSNPN, CDR2 SVGIG (reference sequence). Trimming took 0 bases from V and 2 from J, leaving 10 bases between them. The CDR3 spans 14 residues. Here the CDR3 reads CAWSVEDIQETQYF. CDR3 coding DNA: TGTGCCTGGAGTGTAGAGGATATACAAGAGACCCAGTACTTC. Full variable domain (remainder filled in from reference TRBV30 and TRBJ2-5): SQTIHQWPATLVQPVGSPLSLECTVEGTSNPNLYWYRQAAGRGLQLLFYSVGIGQISSEVPQNLSASRPQDRQFILSSKKLLLSDSGFYLCAWSVEDIQETQYFGPGTRLLVL.

This clone has more than one count but fewer than ten. The gene calls are TRBV11-3 and TRBJ2-7; 11 bases align to TRBD1. Losses at the gene ends were 6 bases for V and 4 bases for J; bases not matched to a gene: 8. This CDR3 is 15 amino acids long. Germline V gene sequence: CDR1 SGHNT, CDR2 YENEEA. The CDR3 region has the DNA TGTGCCAGCAGTTCTAGGACAGGGGGCGGTTACGAGCAGTACTTC. It codes for CASSSRTGGGYEQYF.

The genes are TRBV19 and TRBJ2-1; D is ambiguous. The CDR3 spans 15 residues. CDR1 LNHDA and CDR2 SQIVND come from the germline V gene (reference sequence). Trimming removed 10 bases from V and 0 bases from J, with 16 bases in between. The DNA of the CDR3 is TGTGCCACCACAATCGGATGGGGCTCCTACAATGAGCAGTTCTTC. It encodes CATTIGWGSYNEQFF.

This rearrangement joins TRBV11-3 to TRBJ2-3, with 13 bases lining up with TRBD2. The CDR3 spans 16 residues. Germline V lookup: CDR1 SGHNT, CDR2 YENEEA. J was trimmed by 6 bases and V by 5 bases; bases with no gene match: 8. The CDR3 loop is CASSPRLAGGSDTQYF. CDR3 nucleotides: TGTGCCAGCAGCCCGCGACTAGCGGGAGGATCCGATACGCAGTATTTT.

This clone was counted a few times. This sequence joins TRBV9 and TRBJ2-1; D possibly matches TRBD1 or TRBD2 (6 bases each). The germline V and J ends were trimmed by 0 bases and 4 bases, with 17 bases remaining between them. This CDR3 spans 17 amino acids. Germline CDR1 is SGDLS and CDR2 is YYNGEE. The CDR3 coding sequence is TGTGCCAGCAGCGTAGAATCGGGGGCAGATTCGTACAATGAGCAGTTCTTC. Translation gives CASSVESGADSYNEQFF.